These 10 T cell receptor beta chains were sequenced from one sample in a study of molecular identifiers for immune sequencing clone quantification. TCRdb used MiXCR to reprocess the PCR reads, holding one entry per CDR3 protein. The sample lists hundreds of thousands of distinct CDR3 sequences, roughly 25% occurring once. The sequenced material came from naive CD8+ T cells from blood, with Jurkat cell RNA spiked in. Noted subset: FACS-sorted CD8+CD4-CCR7+CD45RA+ naive T cells. These receptors all come from a human donor in good health. Some libraries in this study had Jurkat cell RNA spiked in.

The sample holds a few counts of this clonotype. This sequence joins TRBV28 and TRBJ1-1; 8 bases agree with TRBD1. Per the germline V gene, CDR1 is MDHEN and CDR2 is SYDVKM. The J segment lost 3 bases and the V segment lost 4 bases, leaving 10 bases of the junction unmatched. The CDR3 length is 16 residues. The CDR3 here is CASSSSSAGGDTEAFF. In nucleotides, the CDR3 is TGTGCCAGCAGTTCTTCAAGTGCAGGGGGCGACACTGAAGCTTTCTTT.

In the case of this clonotype: A much larger clone lies one base from this, so it may be a read error. The rearrangement links TRBV11-2 to TRBJ2-3, with D maybe TRBD2 (5 bases). Per germline, CDR1 SGHAT and CDR2 FQNNGV. The CDR3 has 16 amino acids. The V gene lost 5 bases and the J gene lost 1 base, with 16 bases spanning the gap. The CDR3 nucleotides read TGTGCCAGCAGCCTCGGTCGAGCGGCCCGCACAGATACGCAGTATTTT. Its protein is CASSLGRAARTDTQYF.

This clonotype was counted a few times. The chain is built from TRBV29-1 and TRBJ2-5; 9 bases are shared with TRBD2. The CDR3 has 14 amino acids. Looked up from germline, CDR1 is SQVTM and CDR2 is ANQGSEA. J was trimmed by 4 bases and V by 3 bases; bases with no gene match: 6. The CDR3 DNA follows: TGCAGCGTTGAGGTAGCGGGAGAGGTAGAGACCCAGTACTTC. Translating gives CSVEVAGEVETQYF.

As concerns this clonotype: With a much larger clone just one base away, this may be a read error. The chain joins TRBV6-6 to TRBJ2-5; D may be TRBD1 or TRBD2 (5 bases each). CDR3 length: 15 residues. Germline loops: CDR1 MNHNY, CDR2 SVGAGI (reference sequence). The CDR3 DNA reads as TGTGCCAGCAGTTACTCTGTCTCGGGGCAAGGGACCCAGTACTTC. Translating it yields CASSYSVSGQGTQYF.

At least ten counts were recorded for this clonotype. The V call is TRBV6-2 or TRBV6-3, the J call TRBJ2-4; no clear D gene. The V end lost 7 bases, the J end lost 0 bases, and 7 bases lay between the germline ends. Looked up from germline, CDR1 is MNHEY and CDR2 is SVGEGT. This CDR3 is 13 amino acids long. Here the CDR3 reads CASKERAKNIQYF. CDR3 nucleotides: TGTGCCAGCAAAGAGAGAGCCAAAAACATTCAGTACTTC.

This clonotype came up a few times. The gene calls are TRBV9 and TRBJ2-3; 7 bases are shared with TRBD2. The germline V gene encodes CDR1 SGDLS and CDR2 YYNGEE. The CDR3 is 14 amino acids. After removal of 0 bases from V and 4 bases from J, the junction contained 2 bases not matched to a gene. CDR3 protein: CASSVEGGPDTQYF. DNA for the CDR3: TGTGCCAGCAGCGTAGAGGGAGGGCCAGATACGCAGTATTTT.

Of note for this clonotype: A much more abundant neighbour one base away suggests this may be a read error. The CDR3 ends on some other residue instead of the conserved phenylalanine or tryptophan, so this is likely a read error. The rearrangement joins TRBV4-2 to TRBJ1-5; no clear D. The CDR3 has 15 residues. V was pared by 2 bases and J by 1 base, with 9 bases between. The germline gives CDR1 LGHNA, CDR2 YNFKEQ. In DNA form, the CDR3 reads TGTGCCAGCAGCCAATCGGAGAGCAGCAATCAGCCCCAGCATATT. Amino acid sequence: CASSQSESSNQPQHI.

V gene TRBV2 combines with J gene TRBJ2-1; D call uncertain. Per the germline V gene, CDR1 is SNHLY and CDR2 is FYNNEI. Trimming removed 6 bases at V and 0 bases at J, with 12 bases between. CDR3 length: 15 residues. In DNA form, the CDR3 reads TGTGCCAGCAGGACGGACGGCAGCTCCTACAATGAGCAGTTCTTC. Its translation: CASRTDGSSYNEQFF.

To note about this clonotype: A read error may explain this, as a much larger clone is one base away. The conserved closing phenylalanine or tryptophan is absent in this CDR3, likely reflecting a read error. The rearrangement joins TRBV15 to TRBJ2-5, with D tentatively TRBD1 or TRBD2 (6 bases each). Trimming stripped 6 bases from V and 5 bases from J, with 13 bases between. The CDR3 consists of 13 residues. Germline CDR1 LNHNV, CDR2 YYDKDF (reference sequence). This chain's CDR3 is CATSLQGRETQYL. The CDR3 region has the DNA TGTGCCACCAGTCTGCAGGGGAGGGAGACCCAGTACCTC.

This clonotype was detected many times. This rearrangement joins TRBV4-1 to TRBJ1-5, with D hard to call. Trimming cost V 4 bases and J 5 bases, with 9 bases left between them. The germline gives CDR1 MGHRA, CDR2 YSYEKL. The CDR3 contains 13 residues. The CDR3 is CASSPLLDQPQHF. The CDR3 DNA sequence: TGCGCCAGCAGCCCTCTTTTGGATCAGCCCCAGCATTTT.